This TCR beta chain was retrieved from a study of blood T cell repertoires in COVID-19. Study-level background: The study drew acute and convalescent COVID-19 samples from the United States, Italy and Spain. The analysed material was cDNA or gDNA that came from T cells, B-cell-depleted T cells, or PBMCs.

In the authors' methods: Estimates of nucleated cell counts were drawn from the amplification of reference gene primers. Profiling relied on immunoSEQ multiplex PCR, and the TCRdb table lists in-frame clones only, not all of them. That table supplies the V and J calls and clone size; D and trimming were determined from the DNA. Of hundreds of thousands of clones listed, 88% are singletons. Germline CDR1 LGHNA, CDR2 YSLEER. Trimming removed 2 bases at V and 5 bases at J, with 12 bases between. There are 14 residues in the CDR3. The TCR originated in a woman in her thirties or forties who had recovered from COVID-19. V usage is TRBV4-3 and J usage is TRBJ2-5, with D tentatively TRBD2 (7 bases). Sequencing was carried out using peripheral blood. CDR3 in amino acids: CASSQSGGGETQYF. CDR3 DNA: TGCGCCAGCAGCCAATCGGGGGGCGGGGAGACCCAGTACTTC.